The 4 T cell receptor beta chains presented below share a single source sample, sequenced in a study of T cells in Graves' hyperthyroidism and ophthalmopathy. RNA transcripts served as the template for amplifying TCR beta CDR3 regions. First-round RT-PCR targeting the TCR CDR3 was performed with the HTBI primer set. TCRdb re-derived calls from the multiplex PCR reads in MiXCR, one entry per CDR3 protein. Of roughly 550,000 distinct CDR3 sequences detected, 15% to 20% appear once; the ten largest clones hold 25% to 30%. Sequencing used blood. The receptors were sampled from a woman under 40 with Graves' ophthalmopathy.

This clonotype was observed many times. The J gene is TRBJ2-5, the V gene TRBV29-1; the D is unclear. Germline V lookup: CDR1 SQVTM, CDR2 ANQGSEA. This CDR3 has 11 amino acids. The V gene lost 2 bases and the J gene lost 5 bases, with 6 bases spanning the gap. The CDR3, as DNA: TGCAGCGTTGAAAATTGGGAGACCCAGTACTTC. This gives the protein CSVENWETQYF.

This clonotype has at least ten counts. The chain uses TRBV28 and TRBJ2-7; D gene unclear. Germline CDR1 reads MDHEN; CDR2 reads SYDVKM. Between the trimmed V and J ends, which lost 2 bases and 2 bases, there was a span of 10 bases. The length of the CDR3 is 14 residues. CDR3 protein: CASSLNGLTYEQYF. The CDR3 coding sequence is TGTGCCAGCAGTTTAAATGGGCTAACCTACGAGCAGTACTTC. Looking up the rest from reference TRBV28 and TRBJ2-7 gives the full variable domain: DVKVTQSSRYLVKRTGEKVFLECVQDMDHENMFWYRQDPGLGLRLIYFSYDVKMKEKGDIPEGYSVSREKKERFSLILESASTNQTSMYLCASSLNGLTYEQYFGPGTRLTVT.

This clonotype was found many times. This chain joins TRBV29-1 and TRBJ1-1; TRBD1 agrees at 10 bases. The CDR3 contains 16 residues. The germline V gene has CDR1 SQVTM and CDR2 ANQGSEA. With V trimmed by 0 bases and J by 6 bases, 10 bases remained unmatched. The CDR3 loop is CSVEDPGDRGGAEAFF. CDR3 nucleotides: TGCAGCGTTGAAGATCCGGGGGACAGGGGTGGGGCTGAAGCTTTCTTT.

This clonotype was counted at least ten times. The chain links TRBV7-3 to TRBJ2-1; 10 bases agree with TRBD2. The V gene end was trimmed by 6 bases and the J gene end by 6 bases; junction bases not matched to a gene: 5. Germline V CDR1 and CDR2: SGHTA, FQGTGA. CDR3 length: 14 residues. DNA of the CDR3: TGTGCCAGCAGGCCTAGCGGGGGCCCCAATGAGCAGTTCTTC. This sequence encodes CASRPSGGPNEQFF.